This record covers a single T cell receptor (beta chain). Germline lookup yields CDR1 GTSNPN and CDR2 SVGIG (reference sequence). V lost 6 bases and J 5 bases, leaving 16 bases between the germline ends. CDR3 length: 13 amino acids. Following RNA extraction, reverse transcription yielded cDNA that acted as the sequencing template. Generated by immunoSEQ multiplex PCR, the TCRdb table keeps only in-frame clones and is missing some. The sample contains about 180,000 clones, roughly 60% of which appear only once. This sample is drawn from a study of CD8+ T cells in alopecia areata. The chain joins TRBV30 to TRBJ1-2, with D unclear. Material: CD4+ T cells sorted from blood, obtained at week 0. This clonotype was obtained from a human donor with alopecia areata. The CDR3 here is CACPRRFGYGYTF. The CDR3 bases are TGTGCCTGCCCTCGACGGTTTGGGTATGGCTACACCTTC.